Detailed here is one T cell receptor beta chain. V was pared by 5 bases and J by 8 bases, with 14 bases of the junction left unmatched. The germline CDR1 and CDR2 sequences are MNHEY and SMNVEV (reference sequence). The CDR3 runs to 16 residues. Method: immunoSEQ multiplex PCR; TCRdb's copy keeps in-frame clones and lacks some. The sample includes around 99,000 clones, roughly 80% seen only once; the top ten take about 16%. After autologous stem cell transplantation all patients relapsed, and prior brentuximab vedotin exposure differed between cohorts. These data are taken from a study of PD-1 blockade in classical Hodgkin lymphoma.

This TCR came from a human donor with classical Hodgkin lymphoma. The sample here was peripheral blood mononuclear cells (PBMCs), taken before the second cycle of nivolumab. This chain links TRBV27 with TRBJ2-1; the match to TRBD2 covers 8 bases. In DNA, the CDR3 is TGTGCCAGCAGTCGAGCCGGGACTAGGGTCTGGGATGAGCAGTTCTTC. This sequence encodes CASSRAGTRVWDEQFF.